The source of this T cell receptor beta chain is a study of blood T cell repertoires in COVID-19. For the study at large: COVID-19 samples from acute and convalescent phases originated in the United States, Italy and Spain. From T cells, B-cell-depleted T cells, or PBMCs came the material, which was cDNA or gDNA.

Data came from immunoSEQ multiplex PCR; TCRdb stores just in-frame clones and leaves some out. The sample holds fewer than 400,000 clones, about 92% seen once. The CDR3 extends over 16 amino acids. Unmatched junction bases numbered 17, after V lost 6 bases and J lost 5 bases. From germline, CDR1 is SQVTM and CDR2 ANQGSEA. Assignments of participants to cohorts depended upon their own reported clinical history. Two negative PCRs, clearance, or symptom resolution characterized the recovered Cohort 3 donors. Sequences were obtained from PBMCs or T cells enriched from blood (not recorded which). The rearrangement links TRBV29-1 to TRBJ2-3, with 7 bases lining up with TRBD2. This receptor was obtained from a woman aged 30 to 39 who had recovered from COVID-19. The CDR3 loop is CSVNKAGTSRRDTQYF. CDR3 DNA sequence: TGCAGCGTCAACAAAGCGGGGACGTCCCGAAGAGATACGCAGTATTTT.